This T cell receptor (beta chain) is from a study of CD8+ T cells in alopecia areata (dated by TCRdb to the late 2010s). Notes on the research overall: The treated patients took part in an open-label pilot trial in which moderate-to-severe alopecia areata was treated with oral tofacitinib at 5 to 10 mg twice daily. Disease severity in treated patients was measured with the SALT score, which quantifies the percentage of affected scalp surface area. The RNA source kit depended on sample type: the PAXgene miRNA kit for fixed scalp, the miRNeasy kit for PBMCs, and the RNeasy kit for mouse skin. Scalp tissue and sorted CD4+ and CD8+ peripheral blood T cells from patchy and totalis/universalis alopecia areata patients and from healthy controls were covered by human TCRbeta sequencing. Patients received tofacitinib for 6 to 18 months and were then followed off drug for 6 months to check for delayed response and recurrence. Clonality in the scalp was compared among normal scalp (n=4), patchy alopecia areata scalp (n=8), and alopecia totalis/universalis scalp (n=8). TCRbeta CDR3 regions were amplified by immunoSEQ multiplex PCR with 35 Vbeta forward and 13 Jbeta reverse primers. Biopsies were taken from tofacitinib-treated patients at baseline and at 4 and 24 weeks of treatment, and a later scalp biopsy was taken in several of the tofacitinib-treated patients. High-throughput TCRbeta sequencing was used to examine T cell clonal expansion in alopecia areata in both the C3H/HeJ mouse model and human patients. The study at large found these results: Compared with normal scalp, lesional scalp had higher clonality and more expanded CD8+ clones, particularly in alopecia totalis/universalis, a pattern that suggests antigenic drive. With tofacitinib, both scalp clonality and the number of expanded CD8+ clones among the top 100 scalp clones went down significantly. Many expanded lesional clones were found to persist in scalp and blood during tofacitinib treatment, and relapse after treatment cessation may be partly explained by this persistence. Because the treated cohort was small and had just a single nonresponder, larger studies are needed to establish links between baseline CD8+ expansion and response. Scalp TCR repertoire analysis is complicated because resident alphabeta T cells in normal human skin are also sequenced, whereas mouse skin is dominated by gammadelta T cells. TCR sequences shared between patients were less clear than in mice, possibly partly because of HLA diversity in the patient population.

This clone occurred a few times. Its antigen is currently not known. No much larger clone is present one base from it, and per-base qualities are unavailable. Library preparation was by the immunoSEQ multiplex PCR assay. For TCR sequencing, RNA was extracted from every sample and reverse transcribed into cDNA to serve as template. SuperScript III was used for first-strand cDNA synthesis, primed with a 2:1 mix of oligo-dT and random hexamers. A synthetic immune receptor repertoire was used to gauge amplification bias, and whatever bias remained was removed computationally. The authors' analysis ran thus. Raw reads were preprocessed to remove errors, and CDR3 was defined according to IMGT conventions as the region from the conserved cysteine to phenylalanine. To get clonality, Shannon entropy was normalized by log2 of the number of productive unique TCRs and the result was subtracted from 1. Whether scalp clones were CD4 or CD8 was inferred by matching scalp TCRbeta sequences against CD4 and CD8 repertoires sorted from blood. This immuneACCESS table, as held by TCRdb, lists in-frame sequences with V and J called but not all clones. Of the missing ones, under half trace to an unresolved V gene in checked studies; the others have no known cause. V, J and clone size reflect that table, while D and trimming were determined from the DNA. This sample is represented by about 200,000 clones; under 60% of them were singletons. The ten top clones hold 1.6% of the sample.

In the germline V gene (reference sequence), CDR1 corresponds to GTSNPN and CDR2 to SVGIG. Relative to germline, V is missing 0 bases and J is missing 2 bases, with 4 bases of the junction outside any gene match. Spanning cysteine to phenylalanine, the CDR3 consists of 15 amino acids. Only the CDR3 DNA is retained, 45 bases long and in frame from the first base. The label giving this sample's time point can be read as: less than five weeks on oral tofacitinib. The intended sense of this specimen's treatment or condition label: oral pan-JAK inhibitor, 5-10 mg twice daily. Lesional scalp punch biopsies and peripheral blood were collected from alopecia areata patients. PBMCs were separated by density centrifugation and stained for CD3, CD4 and CD8, after which CD4+ and CD8+ T cells were sorted on a FACSAria.

Sequences were derived from CD4+ T cells sorted from blood, sampled at week 4, from a patient treated with tofacitinib. The source of this sequence is a human donor with alopecia areata. The rearrangement joined TRBV30 to TRBJ2-3, with 8 middle bases fitting TRBD2. CDR3 reads: CAWSVAGETTDTQYF. At the DNA level, the sequence is TGTGCCTGGAGTGTAGCGGGGGAGACCACAGATACGCAGTATTTT.